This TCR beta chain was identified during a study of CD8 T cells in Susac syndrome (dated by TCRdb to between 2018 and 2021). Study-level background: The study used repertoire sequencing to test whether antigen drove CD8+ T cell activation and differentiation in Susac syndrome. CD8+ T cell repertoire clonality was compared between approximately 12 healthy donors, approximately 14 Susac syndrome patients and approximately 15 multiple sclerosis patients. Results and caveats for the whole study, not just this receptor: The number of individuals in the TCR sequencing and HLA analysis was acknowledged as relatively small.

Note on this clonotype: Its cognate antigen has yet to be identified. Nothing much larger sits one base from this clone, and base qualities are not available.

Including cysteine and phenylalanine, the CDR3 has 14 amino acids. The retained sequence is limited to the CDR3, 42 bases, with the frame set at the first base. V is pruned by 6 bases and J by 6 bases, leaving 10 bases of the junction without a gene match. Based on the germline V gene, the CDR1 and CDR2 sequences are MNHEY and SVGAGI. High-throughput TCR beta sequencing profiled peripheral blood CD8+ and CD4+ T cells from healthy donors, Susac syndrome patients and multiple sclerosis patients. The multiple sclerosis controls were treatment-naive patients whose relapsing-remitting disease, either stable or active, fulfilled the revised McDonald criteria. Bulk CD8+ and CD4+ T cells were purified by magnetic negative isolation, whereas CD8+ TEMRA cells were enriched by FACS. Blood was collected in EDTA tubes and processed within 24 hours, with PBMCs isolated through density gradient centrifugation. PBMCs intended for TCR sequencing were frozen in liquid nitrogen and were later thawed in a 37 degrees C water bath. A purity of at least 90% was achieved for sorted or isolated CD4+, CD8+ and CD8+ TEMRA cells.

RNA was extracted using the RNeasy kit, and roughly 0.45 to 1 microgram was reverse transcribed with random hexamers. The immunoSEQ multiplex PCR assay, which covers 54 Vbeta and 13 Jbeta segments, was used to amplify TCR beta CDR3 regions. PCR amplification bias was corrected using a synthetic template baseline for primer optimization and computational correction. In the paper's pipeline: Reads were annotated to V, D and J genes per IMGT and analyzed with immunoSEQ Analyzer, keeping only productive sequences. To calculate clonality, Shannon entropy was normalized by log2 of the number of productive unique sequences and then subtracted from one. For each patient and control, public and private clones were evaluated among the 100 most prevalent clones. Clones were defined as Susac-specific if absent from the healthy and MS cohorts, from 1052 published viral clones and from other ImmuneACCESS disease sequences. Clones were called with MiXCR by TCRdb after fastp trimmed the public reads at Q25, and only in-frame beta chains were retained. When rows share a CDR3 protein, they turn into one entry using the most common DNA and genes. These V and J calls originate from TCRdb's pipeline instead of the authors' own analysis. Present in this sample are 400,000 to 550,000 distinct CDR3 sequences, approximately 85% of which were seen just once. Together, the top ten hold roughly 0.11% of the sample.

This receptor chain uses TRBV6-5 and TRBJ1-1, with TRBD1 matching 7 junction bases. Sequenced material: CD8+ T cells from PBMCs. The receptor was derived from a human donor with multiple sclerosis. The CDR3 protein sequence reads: CASSPDRETSEAFF. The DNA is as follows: TGTGCCAGCAGCCCTGACAGGGAGACGTCTGAAGCTTTCTTT.